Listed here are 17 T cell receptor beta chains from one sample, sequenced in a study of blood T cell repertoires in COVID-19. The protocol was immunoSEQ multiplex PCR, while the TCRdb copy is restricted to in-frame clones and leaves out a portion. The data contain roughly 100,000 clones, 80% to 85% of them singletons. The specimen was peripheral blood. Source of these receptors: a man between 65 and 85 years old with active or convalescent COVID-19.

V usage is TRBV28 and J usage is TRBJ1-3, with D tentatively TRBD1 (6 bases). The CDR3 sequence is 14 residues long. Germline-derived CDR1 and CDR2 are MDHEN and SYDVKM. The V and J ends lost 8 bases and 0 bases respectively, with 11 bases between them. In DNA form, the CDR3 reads TGTGCCAGCGGATTACAGGGCTCTGGAAACACCATATATTTT. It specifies CASGLQGSGNTIYF.

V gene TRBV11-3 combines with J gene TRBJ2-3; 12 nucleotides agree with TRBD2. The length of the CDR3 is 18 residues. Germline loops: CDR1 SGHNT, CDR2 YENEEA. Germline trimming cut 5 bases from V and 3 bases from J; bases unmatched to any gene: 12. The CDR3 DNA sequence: TGTGCCAGCAGCACAGCTAGCGGGGGGGGCTTTGGAACAGATACGCAGTATTTT. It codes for CASSTASGGGFGTDTQYF.

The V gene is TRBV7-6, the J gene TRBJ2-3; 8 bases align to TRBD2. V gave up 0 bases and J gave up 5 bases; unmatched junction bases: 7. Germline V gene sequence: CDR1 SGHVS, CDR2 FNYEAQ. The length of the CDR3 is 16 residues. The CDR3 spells CASSLARGGRLDTQYF. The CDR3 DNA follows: TGTGCCAGCAGCTTAGCTCGGGGGGGGCGACTAGATACGCAGTATTTT.

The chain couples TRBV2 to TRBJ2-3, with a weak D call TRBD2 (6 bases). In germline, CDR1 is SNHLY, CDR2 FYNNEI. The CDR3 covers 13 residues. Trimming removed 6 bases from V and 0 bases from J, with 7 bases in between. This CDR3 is CASSRESTDTQYF. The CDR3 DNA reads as TGTGCCAGCAGCCGGGAGAGCACAGATACGCAGTATTTT.

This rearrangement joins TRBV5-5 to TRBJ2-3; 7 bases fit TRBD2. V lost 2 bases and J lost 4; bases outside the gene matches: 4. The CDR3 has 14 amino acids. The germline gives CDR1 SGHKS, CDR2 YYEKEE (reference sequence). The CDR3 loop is CASSFGTTPDTQYF. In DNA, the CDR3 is TGTGCCAGCAGCTTCGGGACTACCCCAGATACGCAGTATTTT.

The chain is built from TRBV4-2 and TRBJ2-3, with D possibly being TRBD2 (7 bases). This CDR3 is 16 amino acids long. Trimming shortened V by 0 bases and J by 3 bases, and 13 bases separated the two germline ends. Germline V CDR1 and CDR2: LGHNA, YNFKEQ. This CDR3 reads CASSQDGGAGTDTQYF. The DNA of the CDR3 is TGTGCCAGCAGCCAAGATGGGGGGGCCGGAACAGATACGCAGTATTTT.

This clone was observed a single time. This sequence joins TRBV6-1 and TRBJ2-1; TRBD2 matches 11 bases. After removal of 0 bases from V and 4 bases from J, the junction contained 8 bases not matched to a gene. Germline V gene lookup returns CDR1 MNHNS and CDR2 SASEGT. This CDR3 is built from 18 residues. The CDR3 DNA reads TGTGCCAGCAGTGAAGCTACAATAGCGGGGGGGCGGTACAATGAGCAGTTCTTC. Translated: CASSEATIAGGRYNEQFF.

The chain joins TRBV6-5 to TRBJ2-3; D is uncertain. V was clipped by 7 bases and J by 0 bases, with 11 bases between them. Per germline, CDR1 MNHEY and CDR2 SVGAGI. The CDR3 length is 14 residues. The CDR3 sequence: CASKLYSSTDTQYF. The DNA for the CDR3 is TGTGCCAGCAAGCTGTACAGCAGCACAGATACGCAGTATTTT.

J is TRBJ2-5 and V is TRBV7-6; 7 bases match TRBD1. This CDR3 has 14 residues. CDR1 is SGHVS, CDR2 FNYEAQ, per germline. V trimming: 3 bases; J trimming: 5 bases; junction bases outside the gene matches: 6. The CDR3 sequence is CASSFTGEGETQYF. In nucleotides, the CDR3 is TGTGCCAGCAGCTTTACAGGGGAAGGGGAGACCCAGTACTTC.

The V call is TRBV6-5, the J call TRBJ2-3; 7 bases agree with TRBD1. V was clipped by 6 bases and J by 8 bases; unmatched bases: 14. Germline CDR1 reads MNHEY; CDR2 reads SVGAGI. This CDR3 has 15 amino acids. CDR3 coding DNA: TGTGCCAGCAGGGGGAAGGGGGCCTCTCCTGGTACGCAGTATTTT. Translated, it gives CASRGKGASPGTQYF.

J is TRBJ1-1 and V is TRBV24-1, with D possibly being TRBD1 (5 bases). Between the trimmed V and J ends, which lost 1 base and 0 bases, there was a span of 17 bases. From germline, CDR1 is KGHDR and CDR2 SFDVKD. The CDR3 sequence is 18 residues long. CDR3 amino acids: CATSDLTGRPRVNTEAFF. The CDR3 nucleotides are TGTGCCACCAGTGATTTAACAGGCAGGCCCAGGGTGAACACTGAAGCTTTCTTT.

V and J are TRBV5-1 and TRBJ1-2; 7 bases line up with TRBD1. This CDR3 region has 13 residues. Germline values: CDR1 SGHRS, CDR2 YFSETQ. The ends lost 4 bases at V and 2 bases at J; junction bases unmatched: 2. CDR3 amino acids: CASSAGQNYGYTF. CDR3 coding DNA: TGCGCCAGCAGCGCGGGACAGAACTATGGCTACACCTTC.

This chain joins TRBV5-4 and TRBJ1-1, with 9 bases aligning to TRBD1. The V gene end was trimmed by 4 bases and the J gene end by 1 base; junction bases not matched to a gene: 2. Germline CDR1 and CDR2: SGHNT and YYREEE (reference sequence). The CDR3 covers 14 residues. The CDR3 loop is CASSLDRGNTEAFF. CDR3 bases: TGTGCCAGCAGCCTGGACAGGGGGAACACTGAAGCTTTCTTT.

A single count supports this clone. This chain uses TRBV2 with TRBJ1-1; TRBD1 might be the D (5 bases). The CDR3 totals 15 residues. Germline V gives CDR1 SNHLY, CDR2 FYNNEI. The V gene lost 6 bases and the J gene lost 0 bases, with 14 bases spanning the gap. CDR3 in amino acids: CASRPLTEVNTEAFF. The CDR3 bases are TGTGCCAGCAGACCCTTGACAGAAGTGAACACTGAAGCTTTCTTT.

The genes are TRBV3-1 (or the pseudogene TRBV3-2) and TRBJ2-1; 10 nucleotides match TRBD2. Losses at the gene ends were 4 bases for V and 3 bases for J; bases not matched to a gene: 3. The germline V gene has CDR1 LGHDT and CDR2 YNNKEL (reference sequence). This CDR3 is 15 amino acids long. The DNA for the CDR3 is TGTGCCAGCAGCCCAAGCGGGGGGGGCTACAATGAGCAGTTCTTC. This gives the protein CASSPSGGGYNEQFF.

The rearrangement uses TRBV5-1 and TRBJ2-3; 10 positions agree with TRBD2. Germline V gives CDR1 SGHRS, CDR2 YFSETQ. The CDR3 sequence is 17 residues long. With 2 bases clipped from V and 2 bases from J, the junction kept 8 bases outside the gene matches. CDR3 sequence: CASSLTLAGAITDTQYF. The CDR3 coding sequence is TGCGCCAGCAGCTTAACTCTAGCGGGGGCAATCACAGATACGCAGTATTTT.

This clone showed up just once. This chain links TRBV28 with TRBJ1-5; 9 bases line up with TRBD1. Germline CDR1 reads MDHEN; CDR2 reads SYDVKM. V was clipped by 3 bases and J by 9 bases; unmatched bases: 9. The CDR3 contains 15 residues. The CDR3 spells CASSLPGQGQLPQHF. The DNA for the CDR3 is TGTGCCAGCAGTTTGCCAGGACAGGGGCAATTGCCCCAGCATTTT.